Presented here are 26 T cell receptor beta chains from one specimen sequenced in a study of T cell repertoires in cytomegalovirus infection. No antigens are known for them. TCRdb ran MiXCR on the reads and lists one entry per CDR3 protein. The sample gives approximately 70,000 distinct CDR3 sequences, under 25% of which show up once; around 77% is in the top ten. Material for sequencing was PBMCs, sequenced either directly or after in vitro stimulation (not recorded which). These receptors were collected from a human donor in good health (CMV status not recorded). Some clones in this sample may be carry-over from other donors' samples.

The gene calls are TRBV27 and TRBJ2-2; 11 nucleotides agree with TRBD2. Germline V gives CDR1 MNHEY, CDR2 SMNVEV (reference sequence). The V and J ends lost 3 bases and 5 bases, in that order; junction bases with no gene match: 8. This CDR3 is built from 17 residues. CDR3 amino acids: CASSFLLAGVKTGELFF. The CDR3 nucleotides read TGTGCCAGCAGTTTTTTACTAGCGGGGGTGAAAACCGGGGAGCTGTTTTTT.

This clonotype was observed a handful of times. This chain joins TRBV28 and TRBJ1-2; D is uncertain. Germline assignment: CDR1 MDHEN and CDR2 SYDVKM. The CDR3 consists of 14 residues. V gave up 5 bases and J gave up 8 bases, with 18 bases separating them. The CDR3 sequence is CASSPATRFGGYTF. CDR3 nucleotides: TGTGCCAGCAGTCCGGCGACAAGGTTTGGAGGCTACACCTTC.

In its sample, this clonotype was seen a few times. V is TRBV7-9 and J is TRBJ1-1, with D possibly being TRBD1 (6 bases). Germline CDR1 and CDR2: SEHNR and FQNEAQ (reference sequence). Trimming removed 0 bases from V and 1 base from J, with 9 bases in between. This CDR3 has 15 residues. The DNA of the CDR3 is TGTGCCAGCAGCTTAGCCCAGGGGAAGAACACTGAAGCTTTCTTT. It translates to CASSLAQGKNTEAFF.

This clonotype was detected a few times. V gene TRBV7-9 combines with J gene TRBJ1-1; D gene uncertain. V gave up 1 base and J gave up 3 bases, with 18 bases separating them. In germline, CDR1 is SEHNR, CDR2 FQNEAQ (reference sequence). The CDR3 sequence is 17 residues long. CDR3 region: CASSLEMGRSAYTEAFF. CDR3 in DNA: TGTGCCAGCAGCTTAGAAATGGGCAGGTCCGCCTACACTGAAGCTTTCTTT.

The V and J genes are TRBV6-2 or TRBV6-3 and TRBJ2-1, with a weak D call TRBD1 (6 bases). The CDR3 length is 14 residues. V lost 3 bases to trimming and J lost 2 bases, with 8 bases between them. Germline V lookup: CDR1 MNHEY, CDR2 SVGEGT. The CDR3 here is CASSYPGAYNEQFF. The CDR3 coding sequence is TGTGCCAGCAGTTATCCAGGGGCCTACAATGAGCAGTTCTTC.

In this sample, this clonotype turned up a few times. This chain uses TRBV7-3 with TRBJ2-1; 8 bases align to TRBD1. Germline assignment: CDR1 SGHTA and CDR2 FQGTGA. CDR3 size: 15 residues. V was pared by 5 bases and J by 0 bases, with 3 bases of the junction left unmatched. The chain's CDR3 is CASSPDRDSYNEQFF. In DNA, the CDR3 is TGTGCCAGCAGCCCGGACAGGGACTCCTACAATGAGCAGTTCTTC.

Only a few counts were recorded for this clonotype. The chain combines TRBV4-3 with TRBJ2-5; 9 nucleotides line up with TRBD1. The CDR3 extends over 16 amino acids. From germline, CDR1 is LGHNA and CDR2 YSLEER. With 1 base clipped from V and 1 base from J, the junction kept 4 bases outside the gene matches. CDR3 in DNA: TGCGCCAGCAGCCAAGTCACAGGGGGCTTCCAAGAGACCCAGTACTTC. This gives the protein CASSQVTGGFQETQYF.

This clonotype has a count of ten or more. The CDR3 loop is CASESRPGWGSEQFF. DNA for the CDR3: TGTGCCAGCGAGAGTCGGCCTGGCTGGGGCAGTGAGCAGTTCTTC. The genes are TRBV7-2 and TRBJ2-1; D might be TRBD1 (5 bases). The CDR3 covers 15 residues. Germline V CDR1 and CDR2: SGHTA, FQGNSA. V was trimmed by 8 bases and J by 9 bases, leaving 23 bases between them.

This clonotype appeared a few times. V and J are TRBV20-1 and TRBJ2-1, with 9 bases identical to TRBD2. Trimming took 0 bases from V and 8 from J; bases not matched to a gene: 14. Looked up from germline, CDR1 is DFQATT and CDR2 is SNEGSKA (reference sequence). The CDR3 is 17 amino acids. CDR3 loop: CSARDPFSRGRADEQFF. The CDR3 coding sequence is TGCAGTGCTAGAGATCCCTTCTCGCGCGGGAGGGCCGATGAGCAGTTCTTC.

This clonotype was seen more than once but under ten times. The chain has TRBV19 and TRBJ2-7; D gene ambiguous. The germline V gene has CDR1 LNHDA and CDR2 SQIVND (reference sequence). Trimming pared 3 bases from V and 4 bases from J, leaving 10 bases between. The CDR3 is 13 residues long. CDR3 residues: CASSIWLDYEQYF. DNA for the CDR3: TGTGCCAGTAGTATTTGGCTAGATTACGAGCAGTACTTC.

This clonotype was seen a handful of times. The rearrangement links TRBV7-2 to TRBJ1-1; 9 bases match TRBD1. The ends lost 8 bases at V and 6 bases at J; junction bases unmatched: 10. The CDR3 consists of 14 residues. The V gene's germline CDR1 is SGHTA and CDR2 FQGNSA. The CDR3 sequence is CASGWDRVFPEAFF. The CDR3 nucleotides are TGTGCCAGCGGCTGGGACAGGGTATTTCCTGAAGCTTTCTTT.

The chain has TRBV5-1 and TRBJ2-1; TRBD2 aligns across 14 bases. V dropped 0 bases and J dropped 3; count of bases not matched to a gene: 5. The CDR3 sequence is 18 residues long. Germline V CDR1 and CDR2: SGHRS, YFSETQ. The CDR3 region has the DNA TGCGCCAGCAGCTTGGGACTAGCGGGAGGGATAATCTACAATGAGCAGTTCTTC. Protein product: CASSLGLAGGIIYNEQFF.

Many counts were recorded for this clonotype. The CDR3 nucleotides read TGTGCCAGCAGCTTAGAATGGGGTGAAAAACTGTTTTTT. Residues: CASSLEWGEKLFF. This chain joins TRBV7-2 and TRBJ1-4, with D hard to call. In germline, CDR1 is SGHTA, CDR2 FQGNSA. Trimming left V 1 base short and J 7 bases short, with 7 bases between. The CDR3 totals 13 residues.

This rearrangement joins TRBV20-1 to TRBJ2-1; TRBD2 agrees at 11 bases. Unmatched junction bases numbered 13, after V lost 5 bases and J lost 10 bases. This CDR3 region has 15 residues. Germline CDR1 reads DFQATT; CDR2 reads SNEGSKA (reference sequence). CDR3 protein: CSAEPLGLAEEEQFF. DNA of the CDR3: TGCAGTGCTGAACCCTTGGGACTAGCGGAAGAAGAGCAGTTCTTC.

CDR3 residues: CASSTRGDTGELFF. The CDR3 DNA reads as TGTGCCAGCAGCACAAGGGGGGACACCGGGGAGCTGTTTTTT. V gene TRBV11-3 combines with J gene TRBJ2-2, with D perhaps TRBD1 or TRBD2 (6 bases each). Looked up from germline, CDR1 is SGHNT and CDR2 is YENEEA. V lost 5 bases and J lost 3, with 10 bases in between. The CDR3 contains 14 residues.

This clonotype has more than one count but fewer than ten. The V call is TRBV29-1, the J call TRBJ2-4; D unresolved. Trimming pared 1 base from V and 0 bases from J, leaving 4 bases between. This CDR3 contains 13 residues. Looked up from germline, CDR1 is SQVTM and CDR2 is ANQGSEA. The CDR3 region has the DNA TGCAGCGTTGAAGGTCTAGCCAAAAACATTCAGTACTTC. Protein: CSVEGLAKNIQYF.

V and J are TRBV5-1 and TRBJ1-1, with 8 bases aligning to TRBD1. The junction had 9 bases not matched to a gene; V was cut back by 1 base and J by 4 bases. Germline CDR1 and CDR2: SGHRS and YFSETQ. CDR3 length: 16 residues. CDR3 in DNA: TGCGCCAGCAGCTTGACGGCAGGGGGCGCGGGCACTGAAGCTTTCTTT. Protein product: CASSLTAGGAGTEAFF.

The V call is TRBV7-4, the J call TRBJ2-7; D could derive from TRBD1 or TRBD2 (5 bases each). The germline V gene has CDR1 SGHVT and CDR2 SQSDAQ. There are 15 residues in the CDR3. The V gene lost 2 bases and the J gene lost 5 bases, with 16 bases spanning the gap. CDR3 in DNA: TGTGCCAGCAGCTTATTCCGGGGTAAGGGGAACGAGCAGTACTTC. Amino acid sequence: CASSLFRGKGNEQYF.

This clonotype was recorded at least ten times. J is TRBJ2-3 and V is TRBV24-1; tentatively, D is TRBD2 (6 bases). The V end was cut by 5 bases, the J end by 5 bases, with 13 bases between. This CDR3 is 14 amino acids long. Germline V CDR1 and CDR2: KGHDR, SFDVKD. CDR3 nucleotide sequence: TGTGCCACCAGTGGACCGGGAGCGCTAGATACGCAGTATTTT. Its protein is CATSGPGALDTQYF.

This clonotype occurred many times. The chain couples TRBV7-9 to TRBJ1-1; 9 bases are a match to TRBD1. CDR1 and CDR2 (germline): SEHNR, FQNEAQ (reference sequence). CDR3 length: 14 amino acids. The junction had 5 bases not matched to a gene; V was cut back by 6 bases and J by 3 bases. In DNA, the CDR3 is TGTGCCAGCAGTCCGGACAGGGGCTACACTGAAGCTTTCTTT. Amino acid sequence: CASSPDRGYTEAFF.

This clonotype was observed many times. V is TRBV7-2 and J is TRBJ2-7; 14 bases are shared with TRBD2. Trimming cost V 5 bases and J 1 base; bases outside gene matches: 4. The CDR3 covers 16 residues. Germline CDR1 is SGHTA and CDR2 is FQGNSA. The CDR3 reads CASSTRTSGRSYEQYF. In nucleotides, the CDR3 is TGTGCCAGCAGCACCAGGACTAGCGGGAGGTCCTACGAGCAGTACTTC.

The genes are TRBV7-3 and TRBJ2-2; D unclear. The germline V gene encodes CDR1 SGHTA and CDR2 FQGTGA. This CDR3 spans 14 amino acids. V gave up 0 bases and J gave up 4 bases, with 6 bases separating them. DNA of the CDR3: TGTGCCAGCAGCTTAACTTGGTTCACCGGGGAGCTGTTTTTT. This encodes CASSLTWFTGELFF.

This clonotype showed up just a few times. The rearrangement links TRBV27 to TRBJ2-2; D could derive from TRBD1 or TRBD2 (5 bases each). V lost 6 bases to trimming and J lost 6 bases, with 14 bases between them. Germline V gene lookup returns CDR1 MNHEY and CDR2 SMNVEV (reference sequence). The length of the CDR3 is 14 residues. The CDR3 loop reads CASSPGTLAGELFF. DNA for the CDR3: TGTGCCAGCAGCCCCGGGACGCTGGCCGGGGAGCTGTTTTTT.

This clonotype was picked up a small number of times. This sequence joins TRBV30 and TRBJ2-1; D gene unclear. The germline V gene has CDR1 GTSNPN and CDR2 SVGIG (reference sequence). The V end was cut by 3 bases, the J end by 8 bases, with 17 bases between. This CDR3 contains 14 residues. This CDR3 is CAWRALKDPHEQFF. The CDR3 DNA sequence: TGTGCCTGGAGAGCCCTTAAGGATCCCCATGAGCAGTTCTTC.

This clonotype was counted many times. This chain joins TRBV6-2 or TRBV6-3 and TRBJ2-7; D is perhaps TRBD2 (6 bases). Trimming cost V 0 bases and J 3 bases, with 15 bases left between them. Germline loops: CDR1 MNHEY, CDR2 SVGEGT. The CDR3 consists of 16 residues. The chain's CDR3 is CASSYSGTFQRYEQYF. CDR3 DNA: TGTGCCAGCAGTTACTCTGGGACTTTTCAGCGCTACGAGCAGTACTTC.

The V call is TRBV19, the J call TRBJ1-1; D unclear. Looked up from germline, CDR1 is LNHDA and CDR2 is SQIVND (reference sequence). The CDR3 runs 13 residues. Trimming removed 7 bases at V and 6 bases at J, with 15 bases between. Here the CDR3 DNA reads TGTGCCAGTACGCTGTCGGCCGACGCTGAAGCTTTCTTT. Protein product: CASTLSADAEAFF.